This T cell receptor beta chain originates from a study of OX40 agonist ivuxolimab in advanced cancers. The wider study: The dose-escalation cohort was roughly 83% male, with a mean age of 60 years, ranging about 20 to 85.

Sequenced by immunoSEQ multiplex PCR; TCRdb stores in-frame clones only, minus some. The data contain tens of thousands of clones, around 90% of them singletons. With respect to this clone: Its antigen is unidentified.

General study results and limits: Several nonresponders also turned out to have low normalized T-cell clonal expansion.

V lost 0 bases and J lost 6, with 10 bases in between. The germline CDR1 and CDR2 sequences are SGDLS and YYNGEE. The CDR3 runs 14 residues. If patients had autoimmune disease history or systemic immunosuppression, they were excluded. The clonotype comes from an adult with an advanced solid tumor such as melanoma, head and neck, liver or kidney cancer. The V gene is TRBV9, the J gene TRBJ2-1; D is unclear. Sequences were derived from CD4+ or CD8+ T cells sorted from blood, sampled in a trial of the OX40 agonist ivuxolimab. In nucleotides, the CDR3 is TGTGCCAGCAGCGTAGATCCCCTCTCCAATGAGCAGTTCTTC. It specifies CASSVDPLSNEQFF.